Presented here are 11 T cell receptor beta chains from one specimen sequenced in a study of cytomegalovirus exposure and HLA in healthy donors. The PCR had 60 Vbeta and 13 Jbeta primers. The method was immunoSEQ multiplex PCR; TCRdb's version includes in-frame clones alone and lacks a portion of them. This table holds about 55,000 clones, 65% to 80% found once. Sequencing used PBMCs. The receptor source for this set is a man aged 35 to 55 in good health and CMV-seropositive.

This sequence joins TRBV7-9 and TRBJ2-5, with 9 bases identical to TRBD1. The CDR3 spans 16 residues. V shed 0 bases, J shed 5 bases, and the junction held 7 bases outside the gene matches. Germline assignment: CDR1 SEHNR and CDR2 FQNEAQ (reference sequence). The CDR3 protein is CASSLAKQGATETQYF. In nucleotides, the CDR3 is TGTGCCAGCAGCTTAGCGAAACAGGGGGCAACGGAGACCCAGTACTTC.

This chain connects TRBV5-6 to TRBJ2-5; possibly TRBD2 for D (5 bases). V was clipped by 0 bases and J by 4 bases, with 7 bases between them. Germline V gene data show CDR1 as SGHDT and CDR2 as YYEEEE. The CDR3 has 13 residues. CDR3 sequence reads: CASSLGELETQYF. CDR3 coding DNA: TGTGCCAGCAGCTTGGGGGAGCTAGAGACCCAGTACTTC.

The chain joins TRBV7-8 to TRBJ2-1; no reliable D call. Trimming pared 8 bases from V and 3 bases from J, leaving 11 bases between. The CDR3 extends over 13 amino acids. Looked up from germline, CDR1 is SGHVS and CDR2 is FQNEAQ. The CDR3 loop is CASSDKDYNEQFF. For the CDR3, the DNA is TGTGCCAGCTCTGACAAGGACTACAATGAGCAGTTCTTC.

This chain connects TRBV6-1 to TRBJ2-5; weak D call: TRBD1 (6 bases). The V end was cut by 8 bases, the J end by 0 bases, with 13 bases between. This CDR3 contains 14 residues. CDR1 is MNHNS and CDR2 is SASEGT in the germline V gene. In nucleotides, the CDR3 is TGTGCCAGCGTCCGGGACAATAACCAAGAGACCCAGTACTTC. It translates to CASVRDNNQETQYF.

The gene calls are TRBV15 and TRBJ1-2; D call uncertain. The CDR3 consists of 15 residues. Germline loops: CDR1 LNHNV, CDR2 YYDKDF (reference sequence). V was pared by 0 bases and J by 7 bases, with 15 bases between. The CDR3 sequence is CATSRDLGTVRGYTF. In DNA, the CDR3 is TGTGCCACCAGCAGAGATTTAGGAACAGTCCGTGGCTACACCTTC.

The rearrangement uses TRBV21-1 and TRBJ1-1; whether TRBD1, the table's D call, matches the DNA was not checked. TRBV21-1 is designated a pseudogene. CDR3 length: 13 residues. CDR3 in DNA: TGTGCCAGCAGCAAGACAGCTTGCGCTGAAGCTTTCTTT. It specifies CASSKTACAEAFF.

The CDR3 sequence is CASSSGGYEQYF. As DNA, the CDR3 is TGTGCCAGCTCCTCCGGGGGGTACGAGCAGTACTTC. The J gene is TRBJ2-7, the V gene TRBV27; 7 bases align to TRBD2. Trimming cost V 8 bases and J 4 bases; bases outside gene matches: 5. The CDR3 length is 12 residues. CDR1 and CDR2 (germline): MNHEY, SMNVEV (reference sequence).

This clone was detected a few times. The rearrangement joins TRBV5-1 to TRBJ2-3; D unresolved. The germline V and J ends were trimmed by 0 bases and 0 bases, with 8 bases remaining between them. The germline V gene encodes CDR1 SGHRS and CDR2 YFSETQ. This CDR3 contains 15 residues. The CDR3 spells CASSLGRPSTDTQYF. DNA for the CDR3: TGCGCCAGCAGCTTGGGGCGGCCTAGCACAGATACGCAGTATTTT. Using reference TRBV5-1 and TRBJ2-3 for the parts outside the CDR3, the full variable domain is KAGVTQTPRYLIKTRGQQVTLSCSPISGHRSVSWYQQTPGQGLQFLFEYFSETQRNKGNFPGRFSGRQFSNSRSEMNVSTLELGDSALYLCASSLGRPSTDTQYFGPGTRLTVL.

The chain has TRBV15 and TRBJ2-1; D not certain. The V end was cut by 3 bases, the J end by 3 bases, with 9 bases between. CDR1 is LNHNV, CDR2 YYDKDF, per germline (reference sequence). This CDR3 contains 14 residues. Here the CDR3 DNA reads TGTGCCACCAGCAGGGCAGGCAGCTACAATGAGCAGTTCTTC. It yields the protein CATSRAGSYNEQFF.

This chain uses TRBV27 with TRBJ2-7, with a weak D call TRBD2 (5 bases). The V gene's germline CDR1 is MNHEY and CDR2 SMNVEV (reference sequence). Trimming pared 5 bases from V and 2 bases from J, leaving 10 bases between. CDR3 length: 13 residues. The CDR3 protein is CASSADGTYEQYF. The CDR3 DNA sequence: TGTGCCAGCAGTGCAGACGGGACCTACGAGCAGTACTTC.

CDR3 region: CASSFRGGQGETQYF. The CDR3 DNA sequence: TGTGCCAGCAGCTTCCGCGGGGGCCAGGGAGAGACCCAGTACTTC. The genes are TRBV5-8 and TRBJ2-5; tentatively, D is TRBD2 (7 bases). Trimming removed 2 bases from V and 4 bases from J, with 15 bases in between. CDR1 is SGHTS and CDR2 is YDEGEE in the germline V gene. This CDR3 has 15 amino acids.